This T cell receptor beta chain is from a study of T cells in Graves' hyperthyroidism and ophthalmopathy. Researchers took RNA transcripts and amplified the TCR beta CDR3 regions from them. HTBI primers were employed in a first-round RT-PCR of the TCR CDR3. One entry per CDR3 protein, called by TCRdb with MiXCR from the multiplex PCR reads. The sample lists hundreds of thousands of distinct CDR3 sequences, 13% to 15% occurring once. The study, taken as a whole, reports: A model of 13 V-J pairs discriminated ophthalmopathy from stable hyperthyroidism. In the blood, most expanded thyroid clonotypes above 0.001 appeared as well.

This clonotype has a count of ten or more. The antigen is undetermined. V shed 4 bases and J shed 0 bases, with 13 bases lying between them. The germline V gene encodes CDR1 SEHNR and CDR2 FQNEAQ (reference sequence). This CDR3 contains 15 residues. The clonotype comes from a woman aged 18-29 years with Graves' hyperthyroidism. The V gene is TRBV7-9, the J gene TRBJ2-7; D gene ambiguous. The sequencing sample was made of blood. The CDR3 DNA reads as TGTGCCAGCAGCTCTCAGGTCTCCAGCTCCTACGAGCAGTACTTC. Protein product: CASSSQVSSSYEQYF.